These 24 T cell receptor beta chains share one sample of origin, sequenced in a study of blood T cell repertoires in COVID-19. Method: immunoSEQ multiplex PCR; TCRdb's copy keeps in-frame clones and lacks some. The sample shows roughly 230,000 clones, roughly 84% of them seen only once. Sequenced sample: peripheral blood. The receptors stem from an elderly woman with COVID-19, enrolled during active disease.

This chain joins TRBV11-3 and TRBJ2-3; D is unclear. Trimming took 1 base from V and 6 from J, leaving 11 bases between them. This CDR3 has 14 amino acids. Germline V gene data show CDR1 as SGHNT and CDR2 as YENEEA. For the CDR3, the DNA is TGTGCCAGCAGCTTAGGCAACCCCGGGGATACGCAGTATTTT. Amino acids: CASSLGNPGDTQYF.

V usage is TRBV7-8 and J usage is TRBJ2-5; D possibly corresponds to TRBD1 (5 bases). CDR1 is SGHVS, CDR2 FQNEAQ, per germline. The CDR3 length is 16 residues. Trimming pared 5 bases from V and 4 bases from J, leaving 20 bases between. The CDR3 protein is CASSQSGSVFGETQYF. The CDR3 nucleotides read TGTGCCAGCAGCCAGTCAGGGTCGGTATTTGGAGAGACCCAGTACTTC. Looking up the rest from reference TRBV7-8 and TRBJ2-5 gives the full variable domain: GAGVSQSPRYKVAKRGQDVALRCDPISGHVSLFWYQQALGQGPEFLTYFQNEAQLDKSGLPSDRFFAERPEGSVSTLKIQRTQQEDSAVYLCASSQSGSVFGETQYFGPGTRLLVL.

The chain carries TRBV20-1 and TRBJ2-5; 7 bases are a match to TRBD2. CDR3 length: 16 amino acids. The germline gives CDR1 DFQATT, CDR2 SNEGSKA (reference sequence). Trimming removed 3 bases from V and 4 bases from J; junction bases left unmatched: 14. CDR3 protein: CSASSPGTVAGETQYF. In nucleotides, the CDR3 is TGCAGTGCTAGTTCCCCCGGTACTGTAGCGGGAGAGACCCAGTACTTC.

The chain joins TRBV9 to TRBJ2-3, with D perhaps TRBD2 (6 bases). The CDR3 totals 15 residues. Per the germline V gene, CDR1 is SGDLS and CDR2 is YYNGEE. V gave up 4 bases and J gave up 5 bases, with 17 bases separating them. The CDR3: CASSPRPSEEDTQYF. The CDR3 nucleotides read TGTGCCAGCAGCCCTCGGCCTAGCGAAGAAGATACGCAGTATTTT.

The gene calls are TRBV6-5 and TRBJ2-5, with D perhaps TRBD1 (5 bases). Germline V lookup: CDR1 MNHEY, CDR2 SVGAGI. The length of the CDR3 is 13 residues. V lost 2 bases and J lost 5, with 9 bases in between. The DNA for the CDR3 is TGTGCCAGCAGTTACCAGGGTGGGGAGACCCAGTACTTC. This gives the protein CASSYQGGETQYF.

The chain joins TRBV7-6 to TRBJ2-7; D is perhaps TRBD1 (5 bases). Looked up from germline, CDR1 is SGHVS and CDR2 is FNYEAQ. Trimming pared 1 base from V and 4 bases from J, leaving 8 bases between. There are 13 residues in the CDR3. The CDR3 DNA sequence: TGTGCCAGCAGCTTAGGGGGCCTTTACGAGCAGTACTTC. It specifies CASSLGGLYEQYF.

The chain joins TRBV21-1 to TRBJ1-1. TRBV21-1 is noted as a pseudogene. The CDR3 is 16 residues long. CDR3: CASSKIRELMNTEAFF. The CDR3 DNA reads TGTGCCAGCAGCAAGATTAGGGAGCTAATGAACACTGAAGCTTTCTTT.

The J gene is TRBJ2-3, the V gene TRBV19; 8 bases align to TRBD1. Germline CDR1 and CDR2: LNHDA and SQIVND (reference sequence). V lost 6 bases, J lost 1 base, and 6 bases stayed unmatched. This CDR3 is 15 amino acids long. The CDR3 sequence: CASRGDRQRTDTQYF. CDR3 DNA sequence: TGTGCCAGTAGAGGGGACAGGCAACGCACAGATACGCAGTATTTT.

The rearrangement uses TRBV5-4 and TRBJ1-2; D is uncertain. CDR1 is SGHNT, CDR2 YYREEE, per germline (reference sequence). V dropped 0 bases and J dropped 6 bases, with 18 bases sitting between them. The CDR3 spans 16 residues. CDR3 DNA sequence: TGTGCCAGCAGCTTGGGGGGAGAGGGAGTTAGGAATGGCTACACCTTC. Translation gives CASSLGGEGVRNGYTF.

The chain has TRBV29-1 and TRBJ1-1; possibly TRBD1 for D (5 bases). V was pared by 5 bases and J by 0 bases, with 13 bases between. CDR1 is SQVTM, CDR2 ANQGSEA, per germline. The length of the CDR3 is 14 residues. The CDR3 sequence: CSVRQSTMNTEAFF. Written as DNA, the CDR3 is TGCAGCGTTAGACAGAGTACCATGAACACTGAAGCTTTCTTT.

This sequence joins TRBV5-6 and TRBJ1-6, with D maybe TRBD1 (6 bases). Trimming removed 1 base at V and 13 bases at J, with 15 bases between. The germline gives CDR1 SGHDT, CDR2 YYEEEE. The CDR3 is made up of 14 amino acids. This CDR3 is CASSLNELGAPLHF. DNA of the CDR3: TGTGCCAGCAGCTTGAATGAACTGGGGGCTCCCCTCCACTTT.

This clone has a handful of counts. The rearrangement links TRBV3-1 (or the pseudogene TRBV3-2) to TRBJ1-1, with D uncertain. This CDR3 spans 14 amino acids. Trimming took off 0 bases at V and 7 bases at J, with 12 bases between the two ends. From germline, CDR1 is LGHDT and CDR2 YNNKEL (reference sequence). CDR3 amino acids: CASSQDTSRVEAFF. Written as DNA, the CDR3 is TGTGCCAGCAGCCAAGATACTTCCCGGGTTGAAGCTTTCTTT.

CDR3 nucleotides: TGTGCCAGTAGTATTATCGCTAGCGGGGCCTCTCAAGAGACCCAGTACTTC. The encoded protein is CASSIIASGASQETQYF. The J gene is TRBJ2-5, the V gene TRBV19, with TRBD2 matching over 9 bases. V shed 3 bases, J shed 2 bases, and the junction held 10 bases outside the gene matches. The germline V gene encodes CDR1 LNHDA and CDR2 SQIVND (reference sequence). This CDR3 has 17 amino acids.

The genes are TRBV7-9 and TRBJ1-1; unclear D gene. Looked up from germline, CDR1 is SEHNR and CDR2 is FQNEAQ (reference sequence). The V end was cut by 5 bases, the J end by 1 base, with 11 bases between. The CDR3 has 14 amino acids. In DNA, the CDR3 is TGTGCCAGCAGCCCCCAACCTAGGAACACTGAAGCTTTCTTT. Amino acid sequence: CASSPQPRNTEAFF.

The V call is TRBV7-6, the J call TRBJ1-5; D call uncertain. Trimming stripped 6 bases from V and 0 bases from J, with 6 bases between. The CDR3 contains 13 residues. The V gene's germline CDR1 is SGHVS and CDR2 FNYEAQ. This CDR3 is CASRLSSNQPQHF. CDR3 DNA: TGTGCCAGCAGACTAAGTAGCAATCAGCCCCAGCATTTT.

This rearrangement joins TRBV5-1 to TRBJ1-2; 10 nucleotides agree with TRBD1. Germline trimming cut 7 bases from V and 4 bases from J; bases unmatched to any gene: 10. This CDR3 is 15 amino acids long. From germline, CDR1 is SGHRS and CDR2 YFSETQ. CDR3 loop: CASRPSGTGAYGYTF. Written as DNA, the CDR3 is TGCGCCAGCCGACCTTCCGGGACAGGGGCCTATGGCTACACCTTC.

The chain has TRBV6-5 and TRBJ2-7; no clear D gene. The V gene's germline CDR1 is MNHEY and CDR2 SVGAGI. Trimming removed 3 bases from V and 0 bases from J, with 9 bases in between. The CDR3 consists of 14 residues. The DNA of the CDR3 is TGTGCCAGCAGTTATAAACGCAGCTCCTACGAGCAGTACTTC. Encoded protein: CASSYKRSSYEQYF.

The rearrangement uses TRBV4-3 and TRBJ2-3, with D possibly being TRBD1 (5 bases). CDR1 is LGHNA, CDR2 YSLEER, per germline. V lost 0 bases to trimming and J lost 1 base, with 14 bases between them. The CDR3 is 17 amino acids. The CDR3 nucleotides are TGCGCCAGCAGCCAAGATGTGGGCTCCAGGGGCACAGATACGCAGTATTTT. Amino acids: CASSQDVGSRGTDTQYF.

J is TRBJ1-1 and V is TRBV30; D gene ambiguous. CDR3 size: 12 residues. V gave up 2 bases and J gave up 7 bases, with 11 bases separating them. The germline V gene encodes CDR1 GTSNPN and CDR2 SVGIG (reference sequence). CDR3 nucleotides: TGTGCCTGGAGTTCCGGGGTGAGTGAAGCTTTCTTT. Protein product: CAWSSGVSEAFF.

The chain combines TRBV3-1 (or the pseudogene TRBV3-2) with TRBJ2-3, with 10 bases aligning to TRBD2. V lost 5 bases and J lost 8; bases outside the gene matches: 13. Looked up from germline, CDR1 is LGHDT and CDR2 is YNNKEL (reference sequence). The CDR3 has 16 amino acids. This CDR3 is CASSSRSGGALGTQYF. The CDR3 DNA is TGTGCCAGCAGCTCTAGAAGCGGGGGGGCTTTAGGTACGCAGTATTTT.

V and J are TRBV14 and TRBJ1-5; D ambiguous. Germline V gives CDR1 SGHDN, CDR2 FVKESK. Trimming shortened V by 0 bases and J by 9 bases, and 9 bases separated the two germline ends. The CDR3 contains 13 residues. This chain's CDR3 is CASSQDFGGPQHF. CDR3 coding DNA: TGTGCCAGCAGCCAAGATTTTGGCGGGCCCCAGCATTTT.

This chain links TRBV29-1 with TRBJ1-1; a weak D match, TRBD1 (6 bases). Trimming stripped 4 bases from V and 9 bases from J, with 12 bases between. CDR1 and CDR2 (germline): SQVTM, ANQGSEA. This CDR3 comprises 11 residues. The CDR3 region has the DNA TGCAGCGTTGCATGGACAGACCAAGCTTTCTTT. It yields the protein CSVAWTDQAFF. Looking up the rest from reference TRBV29-1 and TRBJ1-1 gives the full variable domain: SAVISQKPSRDICQRGTSLTIQCQVDSQVTMMFWYRQQPGQSLTLIATANQGSEATYESGFVIDKFPISRPNLTFSTLTVSNMSPEDSSIYLCSVAWTDQAFFGQGTRLTVV.

There are a few counts of this clone. The sample carries other DNA sequences with the same CDR3. This rearrangement joins TRBV7-2 to TRBJ1-5; D may be TRBD1 (5 bases). This CDR3 is built from 14 residues. V lost 5 bases, J lost 2 bases, and 10 bases lay in between. Germline V lookup: CDR1 SGHTA, CDR2 FQGNSA. CDR3 sequence (DNA): TGTGCCAGCAGCCCCGGGGGTGGCAATCAGCCCCAGCATTTT. Its translation is CASSPGGGNQPQHF. Complete variable domain (other parts from reference TRBV7-2 and TRBJ1-5): GAGVSQSPSNKVTEKGKDVELRCDPISGHTALYWYRQSLGQGLEFLIYFQGNSAPDKSGLPSDRFSAERTGGSVSTLTIQRTQQEDSAVYLCASSPGGGNQPQHFGDGTRLSIL.

The chain links TRBV2 to TRBJ2-5; the D gene is possibly TRBD1 (6 bases). The CDR3 sequence is 15 residues long. Germline V CDR1 and CDR2: SNHLY, FYNNEI. Trimming stripped 5 bases from V and 5 bases from J, with 18 bases between. The CDR3: CASSWTKGGSETQYF. The CDR3 DNA reads TGTGCCAGCAGTTGGACAAAAGGGGGTAGTGAGACCCAGTACTTC.